A single TCR beta chain is shown here with its context. The CDR3 is 18 amino acids. Trimming shortened V by 5 bases and J by 2 bases, and 24 bases separated the two germline ends. Germline V gene lookup returns CDR1 MGHDK and CDR2 SYGVNS. The data derive from a study of Graves' ophthalmopathy and Graves' hyperthyroidism. RNA transcripts yielded amplified TCR beta CDR3 regions. An initial RT-PCR round employing HTBI primers preceded a second-round multiplex PCR. TCRdb re-analysed the multiplex PCR reads in MiXCR, keeping a single row per CDR3 protein. This sample yields 740,000 or so distinct CDR3 sequences, of which around 40% are seen a single time; less than 55% belongs to the top ten.

The J gene is TRBJ2-5, the V gene TRBV25-1, with no clear D. Material for sequencing was peripheral blood. The receptor comes from an adult man with Graves' ophthalmopathy. The CDR3 DNA is TGTGCCAGCAGTTTCGGGTTGTTGGCCAACTACCGTCAAGAGACCCAGTACTTC. This gives the protein CASSFGLLANYRQETQYF.